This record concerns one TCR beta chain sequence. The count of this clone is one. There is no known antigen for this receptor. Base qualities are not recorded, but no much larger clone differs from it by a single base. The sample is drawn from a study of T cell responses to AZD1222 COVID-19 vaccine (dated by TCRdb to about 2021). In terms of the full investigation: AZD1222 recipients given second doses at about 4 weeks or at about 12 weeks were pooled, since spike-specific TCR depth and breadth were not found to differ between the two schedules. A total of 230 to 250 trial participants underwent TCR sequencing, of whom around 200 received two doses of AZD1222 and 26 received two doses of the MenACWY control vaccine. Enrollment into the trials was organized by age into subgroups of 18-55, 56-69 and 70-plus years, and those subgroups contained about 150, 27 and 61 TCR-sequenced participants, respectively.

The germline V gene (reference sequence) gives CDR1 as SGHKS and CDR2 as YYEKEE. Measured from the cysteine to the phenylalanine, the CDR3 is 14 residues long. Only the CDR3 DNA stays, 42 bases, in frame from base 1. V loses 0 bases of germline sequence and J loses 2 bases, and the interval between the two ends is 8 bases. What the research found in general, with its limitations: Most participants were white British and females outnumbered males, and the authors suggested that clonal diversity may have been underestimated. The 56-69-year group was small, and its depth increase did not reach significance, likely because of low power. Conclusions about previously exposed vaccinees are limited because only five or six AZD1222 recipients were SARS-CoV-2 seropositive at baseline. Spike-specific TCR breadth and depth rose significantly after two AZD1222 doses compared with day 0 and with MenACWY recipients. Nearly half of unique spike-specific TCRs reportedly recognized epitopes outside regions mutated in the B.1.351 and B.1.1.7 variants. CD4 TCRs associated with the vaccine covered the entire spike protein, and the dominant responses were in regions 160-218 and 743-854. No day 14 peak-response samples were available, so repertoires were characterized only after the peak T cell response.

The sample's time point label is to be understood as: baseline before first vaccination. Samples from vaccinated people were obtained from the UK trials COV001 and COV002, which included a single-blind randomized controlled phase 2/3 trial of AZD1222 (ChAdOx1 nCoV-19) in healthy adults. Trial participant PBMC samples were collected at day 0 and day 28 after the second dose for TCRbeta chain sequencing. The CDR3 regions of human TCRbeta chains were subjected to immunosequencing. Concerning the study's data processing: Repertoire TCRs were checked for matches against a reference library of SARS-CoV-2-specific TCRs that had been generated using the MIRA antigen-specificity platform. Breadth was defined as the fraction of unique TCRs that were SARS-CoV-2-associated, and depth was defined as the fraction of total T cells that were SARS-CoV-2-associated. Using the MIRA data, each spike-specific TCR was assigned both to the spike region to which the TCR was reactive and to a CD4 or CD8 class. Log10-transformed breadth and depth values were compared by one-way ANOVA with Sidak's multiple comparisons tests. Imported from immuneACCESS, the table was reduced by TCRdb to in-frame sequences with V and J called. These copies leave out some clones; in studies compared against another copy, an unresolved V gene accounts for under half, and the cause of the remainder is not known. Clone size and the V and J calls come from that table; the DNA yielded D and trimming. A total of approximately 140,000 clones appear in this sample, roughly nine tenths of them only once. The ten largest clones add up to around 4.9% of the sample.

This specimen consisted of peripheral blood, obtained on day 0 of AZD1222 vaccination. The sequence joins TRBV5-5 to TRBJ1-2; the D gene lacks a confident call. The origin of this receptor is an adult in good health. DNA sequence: TGTGCCAGCAGCTTGGTGGCAGGAAACTATGGCTACACCTTC. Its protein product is CASSLVAGNYGYTF.